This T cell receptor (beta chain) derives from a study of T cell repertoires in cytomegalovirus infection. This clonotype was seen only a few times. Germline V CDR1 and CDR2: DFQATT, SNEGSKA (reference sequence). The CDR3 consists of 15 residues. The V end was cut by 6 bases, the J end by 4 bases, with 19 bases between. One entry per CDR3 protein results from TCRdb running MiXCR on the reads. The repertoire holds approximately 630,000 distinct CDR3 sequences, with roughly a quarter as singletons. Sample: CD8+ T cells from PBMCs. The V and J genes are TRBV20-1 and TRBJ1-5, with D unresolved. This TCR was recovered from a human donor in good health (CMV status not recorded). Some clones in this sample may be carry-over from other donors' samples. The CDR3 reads CSAPTSIRPNQPQHF. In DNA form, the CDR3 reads TGCAGTGCCCCCACTTCAATCAGGCCTAATCAGCCCCAGCATTTT.